This is a list of T cell receptor beta chains from one sample in a study of blood T cell repertoires in COVID-19. Produced via immunoSEQ multiplex PCR; TCRdb's table is partial and in-frame only. The data contain about 390,000 clones, about 87% of them singletons. The sequencing sample was made of PBMCs or T cells enriched from blood (not recorded which). The receptors come from a woman between 45 and 60 years old who had recovered from COVID-19. Each CDR3 is given with its conserved first and last residue. A D gene is named only where the DNA matches it firmly. Only part of the rows carry a size: once, few, many, or a class if the clone is expanded.

size: .
D: TRBD1
J: TRBJ2-5
V: TRBV5-1
DNA: TGCGCCAGCAGCCATAGGACAGGAGAGACCCAGTACTTC
CDR3: CASSHRTGETQYF

size: .
D: .
J: TRBJ1-4
V: TRBV5-1
DNA: TGCGCCAGCAGCTGGGGGACGGACAGCAGTAATGAAAAACTGTTTTTT
CDR3: CASSWGTDSSNEKLFF

size: .
D: .
J: TRBJ2-6
V: TRBV27
DNA: TGTGCCAGCAGTTTCGAGGCCGCTGGGGCCAACGTCCTGACTTTC
CDR3: CASSFEAAGANVLTF

size: .
D: TRBD1
J: TRBJ1-2
V: TRBV7-3
DNA: TGTGCCAGCAGCACTGGGACAGGAGTCTATGGCTACACCTTC
CDR3: CASSTGTGVYGYTF

size: .
D: TRBD1
J: TRBJ2-2
V: TRBV2
DNA: TGTGCCAGCAGGGCAGGGACAGGGCGGTTCACCGGGGAGCTGTTTTTT
CDR3: CASRAGTGRFTGELFF

size: .
D: .
J: TRBJ1-5
V: TRBV6-6
DNA: TGTGCCAGCAACTCACAGGATTTCAATCAGCCCCAGCATTTT
CDR3: CASNSQDFNQPQHF

size: .
D: TRBD1
J: TRBJ1-1
V: TRBV3-1/TRBV3-2
DNA: TGTGCCAGCAGCCACGCGACAGGGTGGGACACTGAAGCTTTCTTT
CDR3: CASSHATGWDTEAFF

size: .
D: TRBD1
J: TRBJ1-5
V: TRBV5-1
DNA: TGCGCCAGGGGGTACCCGGACAGGGTAAGCAATCAGCCCCAGCATTTT
CDR3: CARGYPDRVSNQPQHF

size: .
D: .
J: TRBJ1-2
V: TRBV2
DNA: TGTGCCAGCAGTCCAACTCAGGGTGTAAATTGGGGCTACACCTTC
CDR3: CASSPTQGVNWGYTF

size: few
D: .
J: TRBJ2-5
V: TRBV28
DNA: TGTGCCAGCAGTTCCGGGTCGATTGTGACCCAGTACTTC
CDR3: CASSSGSIVTQYF

size: .
D: TRBD1
J: TRBJ1-2
V: TRBV6-5
DNA: TGTGCCAGCAGTTACACGGACAGGGGAGTCTATGGCTACACCTTC
CDR3: CASSYTDRGVYGYTF

size: .
D: TRBD2
J: TRBJ2-5
V: TRBV4-2
DNA: TGTGCCAGCAGCCAAGACGGGACTAGCGGGGGGGAGACCCAGTACTTC
CDR3: CASSQDGTSGGETQYF

size: .
D: .
J: TRBJ2-7
V: TRBV21-1
DNA: TGTGCCAGCAGCAAAGCCGGCCGGGTGGGCGAGCAGTACTTC
CDR3: CASSKAGRVGEQYF

size: .
D: .
J: TRBJ1-1
V: TRBV7-3
DNA: TGTGCCAGCAGCATTCAGGGAAGTGACACTGAAGCTTTCTTT
CDR3: CASSIQGSDTEAFF

size: .
D: .
J: TRBJ1-6
V: TRBV6-5
DNA: TGTGCCAGCAGTCGTCTAAGCTCCTATAATTCACCCCTCCACTTT
CDR3: CASSRLSSYNSPLHF

size: .
D: .
J: TRBJ2-3
V: TRBV3-1/TRBV3-2
DNA: TGTGCCAGCAGCCGACTAGTCGCAGATACGCAGTATTTT
CDR3: CASSRLVADTQYF

size: .
D: .
J: TRBJ2-5
V: TRBV28
DNA: TGTGCCAGCAGTACCCCGGACGGGGGTTTAGAGACCCAGTACTTC
CDR3: CASSTPDGGLETQYF

size: .
D: TRBD1
J: TRBJ1-2
V: TRBV27
DNA: TGTGCCAGCAGTTTCGGGGACAGGTCGATCGGCTACACCTTC
CDR3: CASSFGDRSIGYTF

size: few
D: TRBD2
J: TRBJ2-7
V: TRBV30
DNA: TGTGCCTGGAGGACTAGCGGAGACTACGAGCAGTACTTC
CDR3: CAWRTSGDYEQYF

size: .
D: TRBD1
J: TRBJ1-5
V: TRBV28
DNA: TGTGCCAGCAACCCTCACAGGGGGCAAGGCCAGCCCCAGCATTTT
CDR3: CASNPHRGQGQPQHF

size: .
D: .
J: TRBJ1-1
V: TRBV19
DNA: TGTGCCAGTAGTATAACCAGTAACACTGAAGCTTTCTTT
CDR3: CASSITSNTEAFF

size: few
D: .
J: TRBJ1-2
V: TRBV7-2
DNA: TGTGCCAGCAGCTCAGTCAGAACGGACAGACGGTCTGGCTACACCTTC
CDR3: CASSSVRTDRRSGYTF

size: few
D: TRBD1
J: TRBJ2-2
V: TRBV19
DNA: TGTGCCAGTAGCGGACAGGGACTTTTGAACACCGGGGAGCTGTTTTTT
CDR3: CASSGQGLLNTGELFF

size: .
D: .
J: TRBJ1-3
V: TRBV30
DNA: TGTGCCCAGAGTAGCACTGGAAACACCATATATTTT
CDR3: CAQSSTGNTIYF

size: .
D: .
J: TRBJ1-2
V: TRBV3-1/TRBV3-2
DNA: TGTGCCAGCAGCCTAACCCCCGAAGTACATAACTATGGCTACACCTTC
CDR3: CASSLTPEVHNYGYTF

size: once
D: .
J: TRBJ1-1
V: TRBV2
DNA: TGTGCCAGCAGTGCTAAAGACAGAATTACGAACACTGAAGCTTTCTTT
CDR3: CASSAKDRITNTEAFF

size: .
D: .
J: TRBJ1-3
V: TRBV18
DNA: TGTGCCAGCTCGCAGTCGGAGGGATCTGGAAACACCATATATTTT
CDR3: CASSQSEGSGNTIYF

size: .
D: .
J: TRBJ2-1
V: TRBV7-9
DNA: TGTGCCAGCAGCTTAGCGAGGGTCGATGAGCAGTTCTTC
CDR3: CASSLARVDEQFF

size: .
D: TRBD1
J: TRBJ2-1
V: TRBV9
DNA: TGTGCCAGCAGCCCCCACCTCGAGGGGGCCGAAGCTTTCTCCTACAATGAGCAGTTCTTC
CDR3: CASSPHLEGAEAFSYNEQFF

size: .
D: TRBD2
J: TRBJ2-1
V: TRBV28
DNA: TGTGCCAGCACCCCCCCCCGGGGGGAGTCCTACAATGAGCAGTTCTTC
CDR3: CASTPPRGESYNEQFF

size: .
D: .
J: TRBJ1-2
V: TRBV10-3
DNA: TGTGCCGCGACGGGGGACTATGGCTACACCTTC
CDR3: CAATGDYGYTF

size: .
D: .
J: TRBJ1-2
V: TRBV14
DNA: TGTGCCAGCAGCCGTCGGGTTAATACCTATGGCTACACCTTC
CDR3: CASSRRVNTYGYTF

size: .
D: TRBD1
J: TRBJ1-6
V: TRBV4-1
DNA: TGCGCCAGCAGCCAAGCAGGGACAGGGGGTTCCTCACCCCTCCACTTT
CDR3: CASSQAGTGGSSPLHF